This T cell receptor beta chain was sequenced during a study of T cell responses to AZD1222 COVID-19 vaccine. To note about this clone: The antigen is undetermined.

The CDR3 runs to 15 residues. Trimming removed 2 bases from V and 1 base from J, with 9 bases in between. The germline V gene has CDR1 SNHLY and CDR2 FYNNEI. The protocol was immunoSEQ multiplex PCR, while the TCRdb copy is restricted to in-frame clones and leaves out a portion. This sample has around 130,000 clones, with around 94% found just once. General study results and limits: No repertoire was sampled before or during the peak T cell response, only after it. Targets within unmutated variant regions were reportedly found for nearly half of spike-specific TCRs.

This receptor was taken from an adult in good health. The J gene is TRBJ1-5, the V gene TRBV2; D is uncertain. The sequencing here drew on peripheral blood, taken on day 0 of AZD1222 vaccination. This chain's CDR3 is CASSEQGLSNQPQHF. In DNA, the CDR3 is TGTGCCAGCAGTGAACAAGGGTTAAGCAATCAGCCCCAGCATTTT.